The 30 T cell receptor beta chains reported below all come from one sample, sequenced in a study of blood T cell repertoires in COVID-19. The protocol was immunoSEQ multiplex PCR, while the TCRdb copy is restricted to in-frame clones and leaves out a portion. This sample has 250,000 to 300,000 clones, with 88% found just once. The material sequenced was PBMCs or T cells enriched from blood (not recorded which). The receptor set was obtained from a woman aged 55-70 years in a cohort exposed to, infected with or recovered from COVID-19 (not recorded which).

The chain couples TRBV7-9 to TRBJ1-1; D is unclear. CDR3 length: 13 amino acids. Germline V gene sequence: CDR1 SEHNR, CDR2 FQNEAQ (reference sequence). V lost 2 bases and J 1 base, leaving 5 bases between the germline ends. CDR3 in amino acids: CASSLRGNTEAFF. The CDR3 region has the DNA TGTGCCAGCAGCTTACGAGGGAACACTGAAGCTTTCTTT.

V gene TRBV5-4 combines with J gene TRBJ2-7; TRBD2 matches 16 bases. The CDR3 is 18 residues long. V gave up 4 bases and J gave up 4 bases; unmatched junction bases: 11. Germline V CDR1 and CDR2: SGHNT, YYREEE (reference sequence). In nucleotides, the CDR3 is TGTGCCAGCAGCCCCCCGTCCGGGACTAGCGGGAGGGTTTACGAGCAGTACTTC. This codes for CASSPPSGTSGRVYEQYF.

The chain uses TRBV3-1 (or the pseudogene TRBV3-2) and TRBJ1-1, with no clear D. With 5 bases removed from V and 5 bases from J, the gap between germline ends came to 24 bases. The V gene's germline CDR1 is LGHDT and CDR2 YNNKEL (reference sequence). The CDR3 has 17 amino acids. The CDR3 loop reads CASSASGNYKAGTEAFF. Here the CDR3 DNA reads TGTGCCAGCAGCGCCTCCGGGAATTACAAAGCCGGGACTGAAGCTTTCTTT.

The rearrangement joins TRBV6-1 to TRBJ1-4; no clear D gene. Germline loops: CDR1 MNHNS, CDR2 SASEGT. V lost 0 bases, J lost 7 bases, and 12 bases lay in between. This CDR3 contains 15 residues. The CDR3 bases are TGTGCCAGCAGTGAAGCGGGAGGAGTATCTGAAAAACTGTTTTTT. This codes for CASSEAGGVSEKLFF.

The chain is built from TRBV6-5 and TRBJ2-2; D not resolved. Trimming removed 0 bases from V and 1 base from J, with 6 bases in between. This CDR3 is 15 amino acids long. Germline V lookup: CDR1 MNHEY, CDR2 SVGAGI. CDR3 sequence: CASSYSWRNTGELFF. The CDR3 DNA reads as TGTGCCAGCAGTTACTCGTGGAGGAACACCGGGGAGCTGTTTTTT.

The chain is built from TRBV5-1 and TRBJ1-2; D gene uncertain. The V gene lost 7 bases and the J gene lost 2 bases, with 18 bases spanning the gap. Germline assignment: CDR1 SGHRS and CDR2 YFSETQ. This CDR3 has 15 residues. The CDR3 sequence: CASHQAGGDNYGYTF. In nucleotides, the CDR3 is TGCGCCAGCCACCAGGCGGGAGGCGACAACTATGGCTACACCTTC.

The CDR3 nucleotides are TGTGCCAGCAGCTGGGACTTACTCTCCTACGAGCAGTACTTC. Its translation: CASSWDLLSYEQYF. The chain combines TRBV9 with TRBJ2-7; the D gene is possibly TRBD2 (6 bases). This CDR3 contains 14 residues. V dropped 4 bases and J dropped 0 bases, with 11 bases sitting between them. Germline CDR1 and CDR2: SGDLS and YYNGEE.

This sequence joins TRBV19 and TRBJ2-7; 13 bases are a match to TRBD2. The CDR3 spans 16 residues. V lost 5 bases to trimming and J lost 5 bases; unmatched junction nucleotides: 9. CDR1 and CDR2 from the germline V gene are LNHDA and SQIVND (reference sequence). CDR3 amino acids: CASSPRTSGSVNEQYF. CDR3 sequence (DNA): TGTGCCAGTAGTCCCCGGACTAGCGGGAGTGTCAACGAGCAGTACTTC.

J is TRBJ1-1 and V is TRBV7-9, with a weak D call TRBD1 (5 bases). CDR1 is SEHNR, CDR2 FQNEAQ, per germline (reference sequence). V was cut by 2 bases and J by 6 bases, with 10 bases left in between. There are 13 residues in the CDR3. The CDR3 region has the DNA TGTGCCAGCAGCTTAACGGGGGTCTCTGAAGCTTTCTTT. Its protein is CASSLTGVSEAFF.

This chain uses TRBV12-3 or TRBV12-4 with TRBJ1-1; D call uncertain. There are 12 residues in the CDR3. For the CDR3, the DNA is TGTGTAACGAGGAGGCTGAACACTGAAGCTTTCTTT. This encodes CVTRRLNTEAFF.

This sequence joins TRBV6-1 and TRBJ1-5; 7 bases are a match to TRBD1. Germline CDR1 and CDR2: MNHNS and SASEGT. The CDR3 spans 16 residues. Trimming removed 2 bases from V and 3 bases from J; junction bases left unmatched: 7. CDR3 sequence: CASSEWNRGNNQPQHF. As DNA, the CDR3 is TGTGCCAGCAGTGAATGGAACAGGGGAAACAATCAGCCCCAGCATTTT.

This sequence joins TRBV6-6 and TRBJ1-2; 8 bases are shared with TRBD1. In germline, CDR1 is MNHNY, CDR2 SVGAGI (reference sequence). Trimming at V came to 2 bases and at J to 6 bases, leaving 11 bases not matched to a gene. The CDR3 totals 16 residues. The CDR3 sequence: CASSYGRTGGVDGYTF. The DNA for the CDR3 is TGTGCCAGCAGTTACGGAAGAACAGGGGGGGTTGATGGCTACACCTTC.

The rearrangement uses TRBV28 and TRBJ2-1; TRBD2 agrees at 9 bases. Germline V gene sequence: CDR1 MDHEN, CDR2 SYDVKM. The CDR3 extends over 14 amino acids. The J segment lost 4 bases and the V segment lost 5 bases, leaving 3 bases of the junction unmatched. The chain's CDR3 is CASSPSGIYNEQFF. As DNA, the CDR3 is TGTGCCAGCAGTCCTAGCGGGATATACAATGAGCAGTTCTTC.

The rearrangement uses TRBV27 and TRBJ2-7, with TRBD1 matching 7 bases. Germline V gene data show CDR1 as MNHEY and CDR2 as SMNVEV (reference sequence). V shed 5 bases, J shed 3 bases, and the junction held 16 bases outside the gene matches. This CDR3 spans 17 amino acids. The CDR3 DNA reads as TGTGCCAGCAGTGCCCTCGGGGCCGGGACAGCCCTCTACGAGCAGTACTTC. Amino acid sequence: CASSALGAGTALYEQYF.

The chain joins TRBV9 to TRBJ2-6; D gene unclear. This CDR3 has 15 amino acids. V was clipped by 4 bases and J by 0 bases, with 8 bases between them. The germline V gene encodes CDR1 SGDLS and CDR2 YYNGEE. The CDR3 nucleotides are TGTGCCAGCAGCCCCTACCTCTCTGGGGCCAACGTCCTGACTTTC. This codes for CASSPYLSGANVLTF.

The V call is TRBV30, the J call TRBJ2-7, with 13 bases fitting TRBD2. Germline V CDR1 and CDR2: GTSNPN, SVGIG (reference sequence). V lost 2 bases, J lost 4 bases, and 8 bases stayed unmatched. The length of the CDR3 is 16 residues. The CDR3 nucleotides are TGTGCCTGGAGTCCTTGGACTAGCGGGAGTTTATACGAGCAGTACTTC. This sequence encodes CAWSPWTSGSLYEQYF.

The rearrangement uses TRBV2 and TRBJ1-1; possibly TRBD1 for D (6 bases). The CDR3 runs 17 residues. CDR1 and CDR2 from the germline V gene are SNHLY and FYNNEI. V was trimmed by 0 bases and J by 4 bases, leaving 18 bases between them. CDR3 sequence reads: CASSEAVLGARSTEAFF. The CDR3 DNA reads as TGTGCCAGCAGTGAAGCCGTTCTGGGGGCGAGGAGCACTGAAGCTTTCTTT.

The chain carries TRBV14 and TRBJ2-7; D remains unclear. Trimming stripped 0 bases from V and 3 bases from J, with 9 bases between. Germline V gene sequence: CDR1 SGHDN, CDR2 FVKESK. The CDR3 sequence is 14 residues long. The CDR3 coding sequence is TGTGCCAGCAGCCAAGAGGGCAGCTTCTACGAGCAGTACTTC. It translates to CASSQEGSFYEQYF.

The table lists this clone with a few counts. The chain is built from TRBV7-9 and TRBJ1-1; 8 nucleotides line up with TRBD1. Germline CDR1 is SEHNR and CDR2 is FQNEAQ (reference sequence). Germline trimming cut 4 bases from V and 4 bases from J; bases unmatched to any gene: 2. The CDR3 is 13 amino acids. The CDR3 DNA follows: TGTGCCAGCAGCTACGGACAGGGCACTGAAGCTTTCTTT. As protein: CASSYGQGTEAFF. The full variable domain, completed using reference TRBV7-9 and TRBJ1-1, is DTGVSQNPRHKITKRGQNVTFRCDPISEHNRLYWYRQTLGQGPEFLTYFQNEAQLEKSRLLSDRFSAERPKGSFSTLEIQRTEQGDSAMYLCASSYGQGTEAFFGQGTRLTVV.

This clone has only one observation. The chain employs TRBV19 and TRBJ1-1, with D unclear. The CDR3 extends over 13 amino acids. Germline lookup yields CDR1 LNHDA and CDR2 SQIVND (reference sequence). V was cut by 6 bases and J by 0 bases, with 8 bases left in between. The CDR3 protein is CASRGQMNTEAFF. The CDR3 nucleotides read TGTGCCAGTAGGGGCCAGATGAACACTGAAGCTTTCTTT.

This clone has just a few counts. This chain connects TRBV7-2 to TRBJ2-1, with 7 bases fitting TRBD2. Trimming removed 8 bases from V and 5 bases from J; junction bases left unmatched: 21. The CDR3 consists of 18 residues. The V gene's germline CDR1 is SGHTA and CDR2 FQGNSA. CDR3: CASSPSLPLSGIDNEQFF. The CDR3 DNA reads as TGTGCCAGCTCGCCCTCCCTGCCCCTGAGCGGGATTGACAATGAGCAGTTCTTC.

This clone was counted at least ten times. The J gene is TRBJ2-7, the V gene TRBV28, with TRBD2 matching over 13 bases. The germline gives CDR1 MDHEN, CDR2 SYDVKM. The CDR3 contains 18 residues. Losses at the gene ends were 4 bases for V and 5 bases for J; bases not matched to a gene: 14. CDR3 DNA: TGTGCCAGCAGTTCAGGACTAGCGGGAGAGGTTAAGGCTAACGAGCAGTACTTC. It encodes CASSSGLAGEVKANEQYF.

This chain connects TRBV28 to TRBJ1-1; weak D call: TRBD1 (6 bases). Trimming removed 3 bases from V and 5 bases from J, with 16 bases in between. Germline-derived CDR1 and CDR2 are MDHEN and SYDVKM. This CDR3 spans 15 amino acids. The DNA for the CDR3 is TGTGCCAGCAGTTTTTCGGGGGGGCGTAGGACTGAAGCTTTCTTT. Amino acid sequence: CASSFSGGRRTEAFF.

V gene TRBV7-2 combines with J gene TRBJ2-7, with TRBD2 matching over 12 bases. The germline V gene has CDR1 SGHTA and CDR2 FQGNSA. The junction had 7 bases not matched to a gene; V was cut back by 4 bases and J by 6 bases. The CDR3 length is 15 residues. CDR3 bases: TGTGCCAGCAGCTCAGTACTAGCGGGAGGATCCGAGCAGTACTTC. Translating gives CASSSVLAGGSEQYF.

The V call is TRBV7-9, the J call TRBJ1-3; 9 nucleotides line up with TRBD1. V was clipped by 4 bases and J by 1 base; unmatched bases: 2. The germline V gene encodes CDR1 SEHNR and CDR2 FQNEAQ (reference sequence). CDR3 length: 15 residues. CDR3 sequence reads: CASSYDRGSGNTIYF. The CDR3 bases are TGTGCCAGCAGCTACGACAGGGGGTCTGGAAACACCATATATTTT.

The CDR3 region is CASRPGGGTVKGGRRYNEQFF. The CDR3 DNA reads as TGTGCAAGTCGCCCAGGGGGGGGGACAGTAAAAGGCGGGAGGAGATACAATGAGCAGTTCTTC. This chain links TRBV12-2 with TRBJ2-1; TRBD2 is taken as the D call from the table, unchecked against the DNA. TRBV12-2 is described as a pseudogene. The CDR3 is 21 amino acids.

This sequence joins TRBV4-2 and TRBJ2-5; TRBD2 matches 9 bases. Losses at the gene ends were 1 base for V and 4 bases for J; bases not matched to a gene: 7. Germline V gene sequence: CDR1 LGHNA, CDR2 YNFKEQ. This CDR3 region has 16 residues. Written as DNA, the CDR3 is TGTGCCAGCAGCCAAGGCGGCGGGAGGGCCCGAGAGACCCAGTACTTC. Protein product: CASSQGGGRARETQYF.

This chain connects TRBV6-5 to TRBJ2-7; TRBD2 agrees at 7 bases. Looked up from germline, CDR1 is MNHEY and CDR2 is SVGAGI. V dropped 0 bases and J dropped 4; count of bases not matched to a gene: 3. The CDR3 contains 14 residues. The CDR3 is CASSYSSGAYEQYF. CDR3 DNA: TGTGCCAGCAGTTACTCCAGCGGGGCGTACGAGCAGTACTTC.

The rearrangement uses TRBV6-2 or TRBV6-3 and TRBJ2-3; TRBD2 aligns across 11 bases. There are 17 residues in the CDR3. V dropped 5 bases and J dropped 2; count of bases not matched to a gene: 9. The germline V gene has CDR1 MNHEY and CDR2 SVGEGT. CDR3 coding DNA: TGTGCCAGCAGTCAAAGACTAGCGGGATCATACACAGATACGCAGTATTTT. Amino acids: CASSQRLAGSYTDTQYF.

The chain links TRBV19 to TRBJ1-2, with a possible D match to TRBD1 (6 bases). CDR1 is LNHDA, CDR2 SQIVND, per germline (reference sequence). Trimming shortened V by 4 bases and J by 6 bases, and 15 bases separated the two germline ends. The CDR3 is 14 amino acids. The CDR3 protein is CASSRGLEENGYTF. CDR3 sequence (DNA): TGTGCCAGTAGTAGGGGGCTCGAGGAGAATGGCTACACCTTC.